This T cell receptor (beta chain) came from a study of blood T cell repertoires in COVID-19. Whole-study context: Sites across the United States, Italy and Spain contributed samples from acute and convalescent COVID-19. PBMCs, B-cell-depleted T cells, or T cells were the source of the cDNA or gDNA that made up the material.

This CDR3 comprises 12 residues. CDR1 is SNHLY, CDR2 FYNNEI, per germline. Trimming removed 7 bases at V and 13 bases at J, with 19 bases between. TCRdb's copy holds only in-frame clones and misses some; the assay was immunoSEQ multiplex PCR. Seen here are over 75,000 clones, about 82% observed once, and the top ten hold 25%. The chain employs TRBV2 and TRBJ1-1, with D uncertain. The source is a human donor in a cohort sampled during active COVID-19. Material for sequencing was peripheral blood. The CDR3 coding sequence is TGTGCCAGCACCTTCGATCGCGGGTACGGTTTCTTT. This gives the protein CASTFDRGYGFF.